The 17 T cell receptor beta chains presented below share a single source sample, sequenced in a study of blood T cell dynamics during melanoma immunotherapy. Time point indicated: week 3, after first cycle of checkpoint inhibitor. Data came from immunoSEQ multiplex PCR; TCRdb stores just in-frame clones and leaves some out. The table lists almost 8,500 clones, about 88% of them singletons. The specimen was blood, collected from a patient treated with checkpoint blockade. The receptors shown here come from a human donor with melanoma.

The gene calls are TRBV18 and TRBJ2-7; D may be TRBD1 (6 bases). This CDR3 region has 14 residues. The germline V and J ends were trimmed by 3 bases and 5 bases, with 14 bases remaining between them. The germline V gene encodes CDR1 KGHSH and CDR2 LQKENI. CDR3 DNA sequence: TGTGCCAGCTCACCTCAACTTGGGGGCCACGAGCAGTACTTC. This codes for CASSPQLGGHEQYF.

The rearrangement links TRBV5-8 to TRBJ2-7, with 9 bases aligning to TRBD1. CDR3 size: 15 residues. CDR1 is SGHTS and CDR2 is YDEGEE in the germline V gene. Trimming at V came to 4 bases and at J to 4 bases, leaving 9 bases not matched to a gene. The CDR3 coding sequence is TGTGCCAGCAGCACACACGGGACAGGGTTTTACGAGCAGTACTTC. Its translation is CASSTHGTGFYEQYF.

The chain combines TRBV6-4 with TRBJ2-1, with D perhaps matching TRBD2 (6 bases). Germline CDR1 is MRHNA and CDR2 is SNTAGT. The CDR3 has 14 amino acids. Trimming took 8 bases from V and 0 from J, leaving 11 bases between them. In nucleotides, the CDR3 is TGTGCCAGCTCAAAGGAGGGCTCCTACAATGAGCAGTTCTTC. As protein: CASSKEGSYNEQFF.

CDR3 region: CASRFTGQGVDEQYF. In DNA form, the CDR3 reads TGTGCCAGCAGGTTCACGGGACAGGGGGTCGACGAGCAGTACTTC. V usage is TRBV6-6 and J usage is TRBJ2-7; 11 nucleotides agree with TRBD1. The germline gives CDR1 MNHNY, CDR2 SVGAGI (reference sequence). The CDR3 covers 15 residues. V gave up 6 bases and J gave up 5 bases; unmatched junction bases: 9.

The gene calls are TRBV18 and TRBJ2-7, with 9 nucleotides matching TRBD2. There are 17 residues in the CDR3. J gave up 4 bases and V 2 bases, and 12 bases lay outside the gene matches. Germline V gene lookup returns CDR1 KGHSH and CDR2 LQKENI. CDR3 sequence (DNA): TGTGCCAGCTCACCAGCCTTCGGGCGGGAGGGCCGGTACGAGCAGTACTTC. Protein sequence: CASSPAFGREGRYEQYF.

V usage is TRBV7-8 and J usage is TRBJ2-7, with D unresolved. The V and J ends lost 5 bases and 2 bases respectively, with 4 bases between them. This CDR3 is 11 amino acids long. Per germline, CDR1 SGHVS and CDR2 FQNEAQ. CDR3 amino acids: CASSTTYEQYF. CDR3 nucleotides: TGTGCCAGCAGCACCACCTACGAGCAGTACTTC.

V is TRBV6-5 and J is TRBJ2-7, with a possible D match to TRBD1 (6 bases). CDR3 length: 14 amino acids. V gave up 5 bases and J gave up 4 bases, with 15 bases separating them. Germline CDR1 reads MNHEY; CDR2 reads SVGAGI. The CDR3 DNA sequence: TGTGCCAGCAGTACGGACCCAGGGGATTACGAGCAGTACTTC. Protein product: CASSTDPGDYEQYF.

The table lists this clone with a few counts. The chain links TRBV7-8 to TRBJ1-2; weak D call: TRBD1 (5 bases). The germline V and J ends were trimmed by 7 bases and 6 bases, with 15 bases remaining between them. From germline, CDR1 is SGHVS and CDR2 FQNEAQ. The CDR3 consists of 13 residues. The CDR3 region is CASNSPGPDGYTF. For the CDR3, the DNA is TGTGCCAGCAATAGTCCGGGGCCCGATGGCTACACCTTC. Drawing the rest from reference TRBV7-8 and TRBJ1-2, the complete variable domain is GAGVSQSPRYKVAKRGQDVALRCDPISGHVSLFWYQQALGQGPEFLTYFQNEAQLDKSGLPSDRFFAERPEGSVSTLKIQRTQQEDSAVYLCASNSPGPDGYTFGSGTRLTVV.

This CDR3 is CASSPGTGLSYTF. The CDR3 DNA reads as TGTGCCAGCTCACCCGGGACTGGACTGAGCTACACCTTC. This rearrangement joins TRBV18 to TRBJ1-2, with D possibly TRBD1 on 5 matching bases. CDR1 is KGHSH and CDR2 is LQKENI in the germline V gene. V lost 3 bases and J lost 9, with 14 bases in between. The CDR3 contains 13 residues.

The chain has TRBV2 and TRBJ2-1; no reliable D call. Per germline, CDR1 SNHLY and CDR2 FYNNEI. This CDR3 spans 15 amino acids. V was trimmed by 4 bases and J by 7 bases, leaving 17 bases between them. The CDR3 nucleotides read TGTGCCAGCAGTGGCCGGACCGTTTTTGGTAATGAGCAGTTCTTC. Its protein is CASSGRTVFGNEQFF.

The V gene is TRBV19, the J gene TRBJ2-5; a possible D gene is TRBD1 (6 bases). TRBJ2-7 explains the end of the DNA better; the J call may be wrong. This CDR3 region has 15 residues. Germline lookup yields CDR1 LNHDA and CDR2 SQIVND (reference sequence). The CDR3 loop reads CASSIAQGPTYEQYF. Written as DNA, the CDR3 is TGTGCCAGTAGTATAGCTCAGGGGCCAACCTACGAGCAGTACTTC.

This clone appeared once. V gene TRBV5-1 combines with J gene TRBJ2-7, with D perhaps TRBD1 (6 bases). The ends were cut back, 4 bases at V and 3 bases at J, with 26 bases in the middle. The CDR3 loop spans 18 amino acids. From germline, CDR1 is SGHRS and CDR2 YFSETQ. The CDR3 nucleotides are TGCGCCAGCAGCAAGGGTCCCCTGACGACAGGCGGCATCTACGAGCAGTACTTC. It translates to CASSKGPLTTGGIYEQYF.

The chain is built from TRBV11-2 and TRBJ2-7, with D perhaps being TRBD1 or TRBD2 (6 bases each). Germline assignment: CDR1 SGHAT and CDR2 FQNNGV. Trimming removed 1 base at V and 2 bases at J, with 9 bases between. There are 14 residues in the CDR3. Written as DNA, the CDR3 is TGTGCCAGCAGCTTAGTCGGGGGCCCCTACGAGCAGTACTTC. It yields the protein CASSLVGGPYEQYF.

This chain connects TRBV15 to TRBJ1-1; D gene unclear. Looked up from germline, CDR1 is LNHNV and CDR2 is YYDKDF (reference sequence). The CDR3 has 13 amino acids. Trimming cost V 1 base and J 1 base, with 4 bases left between them. CDR3 protein: CATSRAQNTEAFF. Here the CDR3 DNA reads TGTGCCACCAGCAGAGCCCAGAACACTGAAGCTTTCTTT. Full variable domain (rest looked up from reference TRBV15 and TRBJ1-1): DAMVIQNPRYQVTQFGKPVTLSCSQTLNHNVMYWYQQKSSQAPKLLFHYYDKDFNNEADTPDNFQSRRPNTSFCFLDIRSPGLGDTAMYLCATSRAQNTEAFFGQGTRLTVV.

The chain has TRBV6-5 and TRBJ2-5; D not certain. The J call may be in error: the DNA end matches TRBJ2-7 better. This CDR3 region has 14 residues. Per the germline V gene, CDR1 is MNHEY and CDR2 is SVGAGI. CDR3 in DNA: TGTGCCAGCTCCCACGGCCAAGGGTCGTACGAGCAGTACTTC. This gives the protein CASSHGQGSYEQYF.

This chain connects TRBV15 to TRBJ1-4; 7 bases are shared with TRBD1. CDR1 and CDR2 (germline): LNHNV, YYDKDF (reference sequence). The CDR3 sequence is 15 residues long. J was trimmed by 8 bases and V by 0 bases; bases with no gene match: 6. DNA of the CDR3: TGTGCCACCAGCAGAGATCAGGGGGGGCAGGAAAAACTGTTTTTT. The encoded protein is CATSRDQGGQEKLFF.

This rearrangement joins TRBV5-6 to TRBJ1-4; D is possibly TRBD1 (5 bases). Germline CDR1 SGHDT, CDR2 YYEEEE. The CDR3 contains 14 residues. V lost 7 bases, J lost 8 bases, and 18 bases lay in between. The CDR3 DNA is TGTGCCAGCGGATACAAACCGGGGGAAGAAAAACTGTTTTTT. It is translated as CASGYKPGEEKLFF.